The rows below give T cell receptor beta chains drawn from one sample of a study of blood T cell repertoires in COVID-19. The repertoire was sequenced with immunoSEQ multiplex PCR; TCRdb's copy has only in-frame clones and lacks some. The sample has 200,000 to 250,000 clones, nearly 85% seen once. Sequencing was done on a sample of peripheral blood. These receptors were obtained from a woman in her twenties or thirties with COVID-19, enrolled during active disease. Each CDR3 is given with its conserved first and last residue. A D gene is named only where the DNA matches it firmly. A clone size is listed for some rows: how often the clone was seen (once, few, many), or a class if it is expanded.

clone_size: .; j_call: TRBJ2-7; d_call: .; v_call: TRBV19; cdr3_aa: CASSRLRDSYEQYF; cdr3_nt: TGTGCCAGTAGCCGTCTCAGGGACTCCTACGAGCAGTACTTC
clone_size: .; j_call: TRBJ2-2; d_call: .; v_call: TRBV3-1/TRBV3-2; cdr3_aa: CASSQDPLTGSRGELFF; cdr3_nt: TGTGCCAGCAGCCAAGATCCCCTCACAGGGAGCCGCGGGGAGCTGTTTTTT
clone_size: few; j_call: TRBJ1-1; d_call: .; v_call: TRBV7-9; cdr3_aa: CASSADTNTEAFF; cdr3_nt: TGTGCCAGCAGCGCCGACACTAACACTGAAGCTTTCTTT
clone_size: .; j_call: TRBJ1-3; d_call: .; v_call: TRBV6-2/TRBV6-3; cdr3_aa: CASSYTDWSSGNTIYF; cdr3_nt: TGTGCCAGCAGTTACACCGACTGGAGCTCTGGAAACACCATATATTTT
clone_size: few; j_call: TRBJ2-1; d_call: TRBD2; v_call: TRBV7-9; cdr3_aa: CASSPQTSGSSGEQFF; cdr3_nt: TGTGCCAGCAGCCCTCAGACTAGCGGGAGCTCGGGTGAGCAGTTCTTC
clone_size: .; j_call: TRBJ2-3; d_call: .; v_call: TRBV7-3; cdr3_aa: CASSPEGSTDTQYF; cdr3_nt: TGTGCCAGCAGCCCGGAGGGCAGCACAGATACGCAGTATTTT
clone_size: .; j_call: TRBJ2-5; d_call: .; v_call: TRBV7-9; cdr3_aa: CASSLVGAETQYF; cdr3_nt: TGTGCCAGCAGCTTAGTAGGGGCAGAGACCCAGTACTTC
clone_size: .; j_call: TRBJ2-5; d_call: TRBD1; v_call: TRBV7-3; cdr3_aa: CASSFSGTGGGKTQYF; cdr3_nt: TGTGCCAGCAGCTTCTCCGGGACAGGGGGCGGGAAGACCCAGTACTTC
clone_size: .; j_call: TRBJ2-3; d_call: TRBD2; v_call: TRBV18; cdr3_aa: CASSLGSGRSPGTQYF; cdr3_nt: TGTGCCAGCTCACTAGGGAGCGGGAGGTCCCCTGGTACGCAGTATTTT
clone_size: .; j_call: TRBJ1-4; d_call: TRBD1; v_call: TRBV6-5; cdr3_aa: CASSGGRTEKLFF; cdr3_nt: TGTGCCAGTTCAGGGGGGCGTACGGAAAAACTGTTTTTT
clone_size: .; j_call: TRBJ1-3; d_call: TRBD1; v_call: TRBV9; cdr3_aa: CASSQGAGNTIYF; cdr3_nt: TGTGCCAGCAGCCAGGGGGCTGGAAACACCATATATTTT
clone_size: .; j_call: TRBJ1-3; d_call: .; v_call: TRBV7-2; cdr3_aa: CASSPWTASSGNTIYF; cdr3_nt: TGTGCCAGCAGCCCCTGGACAGCCAGCTCTGGAAACACCATATATTTT
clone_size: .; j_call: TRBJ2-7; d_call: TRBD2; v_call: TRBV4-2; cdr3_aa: CASSAVAGDFYEQYF; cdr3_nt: TGTGCCAGCAGCGCAGTAGCGGGAGATTTCTACGAGCAGTACTTC
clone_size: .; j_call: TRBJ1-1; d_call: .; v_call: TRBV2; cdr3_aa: CASSEVWGVAEAFF; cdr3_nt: TGTGCCAGCAGTGAAGTGTGGGGGGTGGCTGAAGCTTTCTTT
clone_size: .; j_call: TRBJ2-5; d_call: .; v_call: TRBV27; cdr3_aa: CASSFGAGTQYF; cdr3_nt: TGTGCCAGCAGTTTTGGGGCCGGGACCCAGTACTTC
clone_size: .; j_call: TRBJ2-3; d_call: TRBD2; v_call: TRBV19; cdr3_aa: CASSGLAGVGDTQYF; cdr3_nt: TGTGCCAGTAGTGGGCTTGCGGGAGTTGGAGATACGCAGTATTTT
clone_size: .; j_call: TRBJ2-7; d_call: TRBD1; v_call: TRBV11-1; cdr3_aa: CASSLETGVSYEQYF; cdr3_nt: TGTGCCAGCAGCCTTGAGACAGGGGTAAGCTACGAGCAGTACTTC
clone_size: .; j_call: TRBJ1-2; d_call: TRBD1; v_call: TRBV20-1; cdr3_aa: CSARTGNGYTF; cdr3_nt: TGCAGTGCTAGGACAGGGAATGGCTACACCTTC
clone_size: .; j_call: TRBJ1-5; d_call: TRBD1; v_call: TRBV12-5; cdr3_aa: CASGLDRGGNQPQHF; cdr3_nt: TGTGCTAGTGGACTCGACAGGGGAGGCAATCAGCCCCAGCATTTT
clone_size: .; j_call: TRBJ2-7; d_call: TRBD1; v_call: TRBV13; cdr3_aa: CASSSLRTGIYEQYF; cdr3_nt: TGTGCCAGCAGCTCATTACGGACAGGGATCTACGAGCAGTACTTC